What follows is one T cell receptor (beta chain) and its context. Its antigen is not known. The PCR employed 60 Vbeta primers together with 13 Jbeta primers. Libraries were prepared by immunoSEQ multiplex PCR; TCRdb keeps only in-frame clonotypes and omits some of them. The sample contains about 190,000 clones, over 70% of which appear only once. The data stem from a study of cytomegalovirus exposure and HLA in healthy donors. Study findings and constraints: For most subjects, TCR beta sequences were reported to predict HLA-A and HLA-B alleles with accuracy. It was reported that the classifier diagnosed cytomegalovirus status with high specificity and sensitivity in both the original and validation cohorts.

The germline gives CDR1 LNHDA, CDR2 SQIVND (reference sequence). The CDR3 loop spans 14 amino acids. The V gene lost 7 bases and the J gene lost 0 bases, with 10 bases spanning the gap. The sample taken for sequencing was PBMCs. The clonotype originates from a boy aged 2 to 10 in good health and CMV-seronegative. V gene TRBV19 combines with J gene TRBJ1-5; D gene uncertain. The CDR3: CASTELLSNQPQHF. The DNA for the CDR3 is TGTGCCAGTACCGAGCTGCTTAGCAATCAGCCCCAGCATTTT.